This T cell receptor beta chain was identified during a study of cytomegalovirus exposure and HLA in healthy donors. Study-level background: Genotyping showed around 80% of roughly 400 donors falling in the Caucasian-associated ancestry cluster.

Notes on the study in general: Later genetic work tied a missense DCLRE1C variant to beta-chain V and J trimming.

With respect to this clone: Its antigen is unknown.

It was with 60 Vbeta and 13 Jbeta primers that the PCR ran. Repertoires were generated with immunoSEQ multiplex PCR, while TCRdb's copy carries only in-frame clones and drops some. The sample holds tens of thousands of clones. This CDR3 has 16 amino acids. Trimming took 1 base from V and 4 from J; bases not matched to a gene: 10. Germline V gives CDR1 SGHNT, CDR2 YYREEE (reference sequence). The chain couples TRBV5-4 to TRBJ2-5, with 7 bases identical to TRBD2. Sequencing was carried out using PBMCs. The receptor was derived from a man between 40 and 49 years old in good health and CMV-seropositive. CDR3 sequence: CASSLSEVAGLETQYF. The DNA for the CDR3 is TGTGCCAGCAGCTTGTCGGAGGTAGCGGGCCTAGAGACCCAGTACTTC.